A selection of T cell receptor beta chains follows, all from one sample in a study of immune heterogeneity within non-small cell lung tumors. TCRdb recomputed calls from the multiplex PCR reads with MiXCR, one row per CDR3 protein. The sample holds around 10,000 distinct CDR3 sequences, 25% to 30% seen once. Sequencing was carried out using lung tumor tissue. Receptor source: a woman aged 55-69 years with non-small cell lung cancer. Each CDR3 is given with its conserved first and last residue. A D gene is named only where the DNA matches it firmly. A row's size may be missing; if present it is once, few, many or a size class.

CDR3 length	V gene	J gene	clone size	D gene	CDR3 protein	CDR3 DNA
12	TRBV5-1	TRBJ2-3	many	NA	CASRDNTDTQYF	TGCGCCAGCAGGGACAACACAGATACGCAGTATTTT
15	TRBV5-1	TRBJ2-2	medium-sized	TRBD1	CASSVGQGNTGELFF	TGCGCCAGCAGCGTAGGACAGGGGAACACCGGGGAGCTGTTTTTT
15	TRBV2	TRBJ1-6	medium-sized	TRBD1	CASSSRDRGNSPLHF	TGTGCCAGCAGTTCCCGGGACAGGGGAAATTCACCCCTCCACTTT
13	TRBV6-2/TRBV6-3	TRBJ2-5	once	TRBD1	CASSYRGRETQYF	TGTGCCAGCAGTTACAGGGGGCGGGAGACCCAGTACTTC
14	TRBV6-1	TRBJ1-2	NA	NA	CASNPSGDNYGYTF	TGTGCCAGCAATCCAAGTGGGGATAACTATGGCTACACCTTC
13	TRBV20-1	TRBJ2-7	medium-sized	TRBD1	CSAPGQNSYEQYF	TGCAGTGCCCCGGGACAGAACTCCTACGAGCAGTACTTC
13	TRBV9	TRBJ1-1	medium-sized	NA	CASSVGPETEAFF	TGTGCCAGCAGCGTAGGGCCAGAAACTGAAGCTTTCTTT
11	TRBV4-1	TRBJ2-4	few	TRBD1	CASSQQGAFYF	TGCGCCAGCAGCCAACAGGGGGCGTTTTACTTC
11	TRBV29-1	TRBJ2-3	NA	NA	CSVDSTDTQYF	TGCAGCGTTGATAGCACAGATACGCAGTATTTT
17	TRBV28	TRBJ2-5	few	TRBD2	CASSSASGSEWEETQYF	TGTGCCAGCAGTTCGGCTAGCGGGAGTGAATGGGAAGAGACCCAGTACTTC
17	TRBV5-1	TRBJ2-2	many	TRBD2	CASSMILAESHPGELFF	TGCGCCAGCAGCATGATACTAGCGGAAAGCCATCCCGGGGAGCTGTTTTTT
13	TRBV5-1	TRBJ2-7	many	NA	CASSLGGGKEQYF	TGCGCCAGCAGCTTGGGAGGGGGGAAAGAGCAGTACTTC
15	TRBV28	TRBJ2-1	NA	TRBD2	CASRPGTSGRDEQFF	TGTGCCAGCAGACCTGGGACTAGCGGGAGAGATGAGCAGTTCTTC
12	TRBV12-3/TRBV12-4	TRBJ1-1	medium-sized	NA	CASSGGYGEAFF	TGTGCCAGCAGTGGGGGGTACGGAGAAGCTTTCTTT
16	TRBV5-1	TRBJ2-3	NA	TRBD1	CASSLEQGARTDTQYF	TGCGCCAGCAGCTTGGAACAGGGGGCGCGGACAGATACGCAGTATTTT
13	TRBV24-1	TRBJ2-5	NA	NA	CATSDPVGETQYF	TGTGCCACCAGTGATCCCGTTGGGGAGACCCAGTACTTC
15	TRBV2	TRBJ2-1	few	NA	CASSVTRESYNEQFF	TGTGCCAGCAGTGTAACGCGTGAATCCTACAATGAGCAGTTCTTC
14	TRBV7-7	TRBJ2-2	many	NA	CASSLSGGGGELFF	TGTGCTAGCAGCTTATCTGGGGGAGGCGGGGAGCTGTTTTTT
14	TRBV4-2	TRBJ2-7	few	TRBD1	CTSSQGPQGDEQYF	TGTACCAGCAGCCAGGGCCCCCAGGGGGATGAGCAGTACTTC
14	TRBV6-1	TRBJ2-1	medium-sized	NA	CASSFGHGYNEQFF	TGTGCCAGCAGCTTTGGACACGGATACAATGAGCAGTTCTTC
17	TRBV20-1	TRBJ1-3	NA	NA	CSARSGRGQSSGNTIYF	TGCAGTGCTAGATCCGGGCGGGGGCAGAGCTCTGGAAACACCATATATTTT
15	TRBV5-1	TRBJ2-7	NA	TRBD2	CASSLRLAGGGEQYF	TGCGCCAGCAGCTTGAGACTAGCGGGAGGAGGCGAGCAGTACTTC
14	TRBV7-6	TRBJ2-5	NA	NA	CASSLGAGAETQYF	TGTGCCAGCAGCTTAGGGGCGGGGGCAGAGACCCAGTACTTC
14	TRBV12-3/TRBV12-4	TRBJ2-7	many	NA	CASSLGGRSYEQHF	TGTGCCAGCAGTTTAGGAGGCAGATCCTACGAGCAGCACTTC
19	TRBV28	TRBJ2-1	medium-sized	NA	CASSLFWALGGGSYNEQFF	TGTGCCAGCAGTTTATTTTGGGCCCTTGGGGGAGGATCCTACAATGAGCAGTTCTTC
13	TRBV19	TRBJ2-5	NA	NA	CASGELAQETQYF	TGTGCCAGCGGGGAGTTGGCCCAAGAGACCCAGTACTTC
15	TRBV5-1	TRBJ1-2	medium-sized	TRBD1	CASRAGQTGAYGYTF	TGCGCCAGCAGGGCTGGGCAGACAGGGGCATATGGCTACACCTTC
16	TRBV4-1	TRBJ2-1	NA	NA	CASSQEAASSYNEQFF	TGCGCCAGCAGCCAAGAGGCGGCGAGCTCCTACAATGAGCAGTTCTTC
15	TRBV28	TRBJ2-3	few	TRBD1	CASSSTGGELDTKYF	TGTGCCAGCAGTTCAACAGGGGGAGAATTAGATACGAAGTATTTT
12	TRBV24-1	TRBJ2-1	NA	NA	CATSGAGNEQFF	TGTGCCACCAGTGGAGCCGGCAATGAGCAGTTCTTC
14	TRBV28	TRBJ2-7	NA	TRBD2	CASIPSGREYEQYF	TGTGCCAGCATTCCTAGCGGGAGGGAGTACGAGCAGTACTTC
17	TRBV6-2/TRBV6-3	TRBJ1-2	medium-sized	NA	CASSAPGHRSTNYGYTF	TGTGCCAGCAGTGCCCCGGGACACAGATCTACTAACTATGGCTACACCTTC
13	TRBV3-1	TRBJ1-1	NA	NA	CASSRSRVAEAFF	TGTGCCAGCAGCCGGAGTAGGGTTGCTGAAGCTTTCTTT
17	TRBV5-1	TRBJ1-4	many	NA	CASSPAFTTGPDEKLFF	TGCGCCAGCAGCCCCGCGTTTACGACAGGTCCAGATGAAAAACTGTTTTTT
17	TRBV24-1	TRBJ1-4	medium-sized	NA	CATSDFKRGATNEKLFF	TGTGCCACCAGTGATTTCAAGAGGGGTGCAACTAATGAAAAACTGTTTTTT
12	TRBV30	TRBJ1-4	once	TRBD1	CAWSAGGGKLLF	TGTGCCTGGAGTGCAGGGGGAGGAAAACTGCTTTTT
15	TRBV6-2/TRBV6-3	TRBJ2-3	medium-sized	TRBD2	CASRRLAVSTDTQYF	TGTGCCAGCAGGAGACTAGCGGTGAGCACAGATACGCAGTATTTT
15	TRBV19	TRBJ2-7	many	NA	CASSPSSDRGYEQYF	TGTGCCAGTAGCCCTTCTAGCGATAGGGGATACGAGCAGTACTTC
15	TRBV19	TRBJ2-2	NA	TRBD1	CASSPGTGGTGELFF	TGTGCCAGTAGTCCTGGGACAGGGGGCACCGGGGAGCTGTTTTTT
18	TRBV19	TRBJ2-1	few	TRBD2	CASSIDSSGSHLYNEQFF	TGTGCCAGTAGTATAGATTCTAGCGGGAGCCACCTGTACAATGAGCAGTTCTTC
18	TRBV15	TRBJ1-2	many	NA	CATSRDYGAGDLWYGYTF	TGTGCCACCAGCAGAGATTATGGGGCAGGGGATCTTTGGTATGGCTACACCTTC
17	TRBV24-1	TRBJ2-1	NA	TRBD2	CPTSVVGRAGGGDEQFF	TGTCCCACCAGTGTTGTAGGGCGGGCGGGGGGGGGGGATGAGCAGTTCTTC
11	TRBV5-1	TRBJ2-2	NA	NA	CASSLLGELFF	TGCGCCAGCAGCTTGCTAGGGGAGCTGTTTTTT
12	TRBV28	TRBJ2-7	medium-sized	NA	CASSFPWGEQYF	TGTGCCAGCAGTTTCCCTTGGGGGGAGCAGTACTTC
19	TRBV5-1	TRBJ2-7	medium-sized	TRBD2	CASSLESGTSGRALYEQYF	TGCGCCAGCAGCTTGGAATCGGGGACTAGCGGGAGGGCCCTCTACGAGCAGTACTTC
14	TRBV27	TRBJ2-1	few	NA	CASRGGLLYNEQFF	TGTGCCAGCAGGGGGGGGCTTCTCTACAATGAGCAGTTCTTC
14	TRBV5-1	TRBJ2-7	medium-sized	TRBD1	CASSPRQGPYEQYF	TGCGCCAGCAGCCCGCGACAGGGCCCCTACGAGCAGTACTTC
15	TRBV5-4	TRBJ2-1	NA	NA	CASSWGNRLNNEQFF	TGTGCCAGCAGCTGGGGGAACCGACTGAACAATGAGCAGTTCTTC
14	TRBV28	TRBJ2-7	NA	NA	CASSFGGRGREQYF	TGTGCCAGCAGTTTCGGGGGACGAGGGCGGGAGCAGTACTTC
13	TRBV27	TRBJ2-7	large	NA	CASSFGSGYEQYF	TGTGCCAGCAGTTTCGGGAGCGGGTACGAGCAGTACTTC
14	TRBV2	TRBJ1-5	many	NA	CASTWDTRDQPQHF	TGTGCCAGCACCTGGGACACCAGAGATCAGCCCCAGCATTTT
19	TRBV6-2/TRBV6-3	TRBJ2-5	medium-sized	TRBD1	CASSYHRDRVPDRQETQYF	TGTGCCAGCAGTTATCACCGGGACAGGGTACCGGATCGTCAAGAGACCCAGTACTTC
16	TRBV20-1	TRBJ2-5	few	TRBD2	CSARGLAGGPIETQYF	TGCAGTGCTAGGGGGCTAGCGGGAGGGCCAATTGAGACCCAGTACTTC
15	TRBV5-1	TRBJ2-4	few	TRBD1	CASSLGQGAKNIQYF	TGCGCCAGCAGCTTGGGACAGGGGGCCAAAAACATTCAGTACTTC
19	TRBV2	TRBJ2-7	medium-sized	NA	CASTPRGSVRIQGSYEQYF	TGTGCCAGCACCCCGAGAGGTAGCGTACGAATCCAGGGTTCCTACGAGCAGTACTTC
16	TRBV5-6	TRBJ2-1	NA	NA	CASSAGAGSGYNEQFF	TGTGCCAGCAGCGCCGGAGCCGGGAGTGGCTACAATGAGCAGTTCTTC